Below are 21 T cell receptor beta chains sequenced from a single sample in a study of early T cells in non-severe SARS-CoV-2 infection. TCRdb fed the 5' RACE reads into MiXCR, producing one record per CDR3 protein. The table lists 70,000 or so distinct CDR3 sequences, around a tenth of them singletons. The material sequenced was whole blood, taken at baseline. These TCRs come from an adult who was a healthcare worker with PCR-confirmed SARS-CoV-2 infection or an uninfected control (not recorded which).

The chain employs TRBV10-3 and TRBJ1-1; a possible D gene is TRBD1 (5 bases). The CDR3 is made up of 13 amino acids. Trimming took 4 bases from V and 11 from J, leaving 17 bases between them. Germline CDR1 ENHRY, CDR2 SYGVKD. The chain's CDR3 is CAISGREGTEAFF. The CDR3 region has the DNA TGTGCCATCAGTGGTCGGGAGGGGACGGAGGCTTTCTTT.

This clonotype was seen at least ten times. V usage is TRBV5-1 and J usage is TRBJ2-7; unclear D gene. CDR3 length: 13 residues. V lost 10 bases to trimming and J lost 3 bases, with 17 bases between them. CDR1 SGHRS and CDR2 YFSETQ come from the germline V gene. The CDR3 region has the DNA TGCGCCTCAGCAGCTGGAACAGTCTACGAGCAGTACTTC. Translation gives CASAAGTVYEQYF. The full variable domain, rest sourced from reference TRBV5-1 and TRBJ2-7, is KAGVTQTPRYLIKTRGQQVTLSCSPISGHRSVSWYQQTPGQGLQFLFEYFSETQRNKGNFPGRFSGRQFSNSRSEMNVSTLELGDSALYLCASAAGTVYEQYFGPGTRLTVT.

As DNA, the CDR3 is TGCAGCGTTGAAGATACACGGGGTGAAAAACTGTTTTTT. Translating it yields CSVEDTRGEKLFF. This rearrangement joins TRBV29-1 to TRBJ1-4; no definite D call. Trimming cost V 0 bases and J 7 bases, with 9 bases left between them. The CDR3 runs to 13 residues. Germline lookup yields CDR1 SQVTM and CDR2 ANQGSEA.

The chain couples TRBV4-2 to TRBJ1-6; a weak D match, TRBD1 (5 bases). Germline V gives CDR1 LGHNA, CDR2 YNFKEQ. The V and J ends lost 0 bases and 11 bases respectively, with 20 bases between them. The CDR3 spans 17 residues. CDR3 nucleotides: TGTGCCAGCAGCCAAGATAGAATCCGGGACCCAGGGACACCCCTCCACTTT. Amino acids: CASSQDRIRDPGTPLHF.

This clonotype was detected only a few times. This sequence joins TRBV29-1 and TRBJ2-7; D not certain. CDR3 length equals 11 residues. Germline values: CDR1 SQVTM, CDR2 ANQGSEA. V was shortened by 2 bases and J by 3 bases, with 5 bases between the two germline ends. Here the CDR3 reads CSVEKDYEQYF. DNA of the CDR3: TGCAGCGTTGAAAAAGACTACGAGCAGTACTTC.

The chain recombines TRBV18 with TRBJ2-1, with no clear D. V gave up 5 bases and J gave up 2 bases, with 4 bases separating them. CDR3 length: 12 residues. The germline V gene encodes CDR1 KGHSH and CDR2 LQKENI. This chain's CDR3 is CASSRAYNEQFF. The CDR3 DNA reads as TGTGCCAGCTCAAGAGCCTACAATGAGCAGTTCTTC.

With respect to this clonotype: Given a much more abundant clone one base away, this may be a read error. The chain has TRBV13 and TRBJ2-2, with 11 bases matching TRBD2. The ends lost 5 bases at V and 4 bases at J; junction bases unmatched: 3. Germline V gene lookup returns CDR1 PRHDT and CDR2 FYEKMQ (reference sequence). This CDR3 spans 15 amino acids. The chain's CDR3 is CASSPGTSGTGELFF. DNA of the CDR3: TGTGCCAGCAGCCCCGGGACTAGCGGCACCGGGGAGCTGTTTTTT.

This clonotype came up a few times. J is TRBJ1-1 and V is TRBV18; D unclear. The germline CDR1 and CDR2 sequences are KGHSH and LQKENI. CDR3 length equals 11 residues. The V end was cut by 8 bases, the J end by 5 bases, with 9 bases between. CDR3 coding DNA: TGTGCCAGCCTCGTAGGGACTGAAGCTTTCTTT. Translating it yields CASLVGTEAFF.

The sample holds a few counts of this clonotype. The chain is built from TRBV5-1 and TRBJ1-1; D perhaps matches TRBD1 (6 bases). Trimming removed 0 bases at V and 5 bases at J, with 11 bases between. Germline loops: CDR1 SGHRS, CDR2 YFSETQ. This CDR3 comprises 14 residues. The CDR3 nucleotides are TGCGCCAGCAGCTTGGAAGGGGGGAGTACTGAAGCTTTCTTT. This translates into CASSLEGGSTEAFF.

The chain uses TRBV7-9 and TRBJ2-7, with unresolved D. Germline loops: CDR1 SEHNR, CDR2 FQNEAQ (reference sequence). Trimming shortened V by 1 base and J by 3 bases, and 13 bases separated the two germline ends. The length of the CDR3 is 15 residues. The CDR3 nucleotides are TGTGCCAGCAGCTTAGAAGGGAACCCCCTCTACGAGCAGTACTTC. Protein product: CASSLEGNPLYEQYF. Full variable domain (outside the CDR3, taken from reference TRBV7-9 and TRBJ2-7): DTGVSQNPRHKITKRGQNVTFRCDPISEHNRLYWYRQTLGQGPEFLTYFQNEAQLEKSRLLSDRFSAERPKGSFSTLEIQRTEQGDSAMYLCASSLEGNPLYEQYFGPGTRLTVT.

A few counts support this clonotype. The V call is TRBV29-1, the J call TRBJ1-1; D might be TRBD1 (5 bases). Trimming took off 4 bases at V and 6 bases at J, with 12 bases between the two ends. This CDR3 is 12 amino acids long. Germline CDR1 reads SQVTM; CDR2 reads ANQGSEA. The DNA for the CDR3 is TGCAGCGTTGTTGGGGCTGGGCCTGAAGCTTTCTTT. This encodes CSVVGAGPEAFF.

This clonotype was counted at least ten times. The chain uses TRBV5-1 and TRBJ2-2; 7 bases map to TRBD2. CDR1 and CDR2 (germline): SGHRS, YFSETQ. CDR3 length: 16 amino acids. Losses at the gene ends were 4 bases for V and 7 bases for J; bases not matched to a gene: 13. In DNA, the CDR3 is TGCGCCAGCAGCCGCCCGGGAGACCCTAGCGGCGGGGAGCTGTTTTTT. This sequence encodes CASSRPGDPSGGELFF.

This clonotype was observed at least ten times. The J gene is TRBJ2-1, the V gene TRBV7-8, with D hard to call. The CDR3 sequence is 15 residues long. CDR1 and CDR2 from the germline V gene are SGHVS and FQNEAQ. Trimming cost V 5 bases and J 0 bases, with 11 bases left between them. CDR3 region: CASSANNGSYNEQFF. CDR3 nucleotides: TGTGCCAGCAGCGCCAACAACGGCTCCTACAATGAGCAGTTCTTC.

The rearrangement links TRBV6-4 to TRBJ2-6, with D possibly being TRBD1 (5 bases). The CDR3 runs to 14 residues. CDR1 and CDR2 (germline): MRHNA, SNTAGT. Between the trimmed V and J ends, which lost 6 bases and 8 bases, there was a span of 14 bases. CDR3 amino acids: CASSETQGPNVLTF. CDR3 DNA: TGTGCCAGCAGCGAGACCCAGGGTCCCAACGTCCTGACTTTC.

This clonotype was observed many times. The chain couples TRBV10-1 to TRBJ1-1, with D possibly matching TRBD1 (6 bases). Per the germline V gene, CDR1 is WNHNN and CDR2 is SYGVQD (reference sequence). The CDR3 extends over 13 amino acids. V gave up 5 bases and J gave up 4 bases, with 11 bases separating them. CDR3 residues: CASSTGYGTEAFF. DNA of the CDR3: TGCGCCAGCAGTACAGGGTATGGCACTGAAGCTTTCTTT.

This clonotype was found many times. This chain uses TRBV7-3 with TRBJ2-5; the D call may be TRBD1 or TRBD2 (5 bases each). The CDR3 contains 14 residues. The germline gives CDR1 SGHTA, CDR2 FQGTGA. The ends were cut back, 5 bases at V and 5 bases at J, with 15 bases in the middle. The CDR3 loop is CASSPGRGGETQYF. The DNA of the CDR3 is TGTGCCAGCAGCCCCGGTCGGGGCGGGGAGACCCAGTACTTC. Full variable domain (outside the CDR3, taken from reference TRBV7-3 and TRBJ2-5): GAGVSQTPSNKVTEKGKYVELRCDPISGHTALYWYRQSLGQGPEFLIYFQGTGAADDSGLPNDRFFAVRPEGSVSTLKIQRTERGDSAVYLCASSPGRGGETQYFGPGTRLLVL.

V gene TRBV18 combines with J gene TRBJ2-3; a possible D gene is TRBD1 (5 bases). The ends were cut back, 3 bases at V and 4 bases at J, with 8 bases in the middle. Germline V gene lookup returns CDR1 KGHSH and CDR2 LQKENI. The CDR3 is made up of 13 amino acids. The CDR3 here is CASSPDTSDTQYF. CDR3 DNA: TGTGCCAGCTCACCGGACACCTCAGATACGCAGTATTTT.

The CDR3 coding sequence is TGTGCCAGCAGCCGCCTGCGCGGGGGTTTCTACAATGAGCAGTTCTTC. Its translation: CASSRLRGGFYNEQFF. The chain couples TRBV7-2 to TRBJ2-1; 7 bases match TRBD2. Germline V gene data show CDR1 as SGHTA and CDR2 as FQGNSA. The CDR3 runs 16 residues. The V and J ends lost 5 bases and 3 bases, in that order; junction bases with no gene match: 10.

This clonotype was detected many times. The chain combines TRBV7-7 with TRBJ1-2; D remains unclear. Trimming cost V 5 bases and J 4 bases, with 8 bases left between them. This CDR3 spans 12 amino acids. Germline V gene lookup returns CDR1 SSHAT and CDR2 FNYEAQ (reference sequence). This chain's CDR3 is CASSRSSYGYTF. The CDR3 DNA sequence: TGTGCCAGCAGCCGCAGCAGCTATGGCTACACCTTC. The entire variable domain, with the rest obtained from reference TRBV7-7 and TRBJ1-2, is as follows: GAGVSQSPRYKVTKRGQDVTLRCDPISSHATLYWYQQALGQGPEFLTYFNYEAQPDKSGLPSDRFSAERPEGSISTLTIQRTEQRDSAMYRCASSRSSYGYTFGSGTRLTVV.

This clonotype has a count of ten or more. The chain recombines TRBV30 with TRBJ1-1, with 7 positions matching TRBD1. Germline V gene data show CDR1 as GTSNPN and CDR2 as SVGIG (reference sequence). V lost 5 bases, J lost 4 bases, and 7 bases stayed unmatched. This CDR3 has 13 amino acids. The CDR3 DNA sequence: TGTGCCTGGGGAGACAGGGTCCGCACTGAAGCTTTCTTT. It codes for CAWGDRVRTEAFF.

V and J are TRBV10-2 and TRBJ2-1; 10 nucleotides agree with TRBD2. Unmatched junction bases numbered 15, after V lost 6 bases and J lost 4 bases. CDR3 length equals 18 residues. Germline loops: CDR1 WSHSY, CDR2 SAAADI. The CDR3 sequence is CASSVTSGSWGGYNEQFF. The CDR3, as DNA: TGCGCCAGCAGCGTGACTAGCGGGTCCTGGGGAGGATACAATGAGCAGTTCTTC.